A single sample gave rise to the 7 T cell receptor beta chains below, sequenced in a study of OX40 agonist ivuxolimab in advanced cancers. Produced via immunoSEQ multiplex PCR; TCRdb's table is partial and in-frame only. This table has about 22,000 clones, approximately 86% appearing once. The sample in question was CD4+ or CD8+ T cells sorted from blood, obtained in a trial of the OX40 agonist ivuxolimab. Receptors were obtained from an adult with an advanced solid tumor such as melanoma, head and neck, liver or kidney cancer.

The chain couples TRBV4-1 to TRBJ2-1, with D possibly TRBD2 on 6 matching bases. Deletions cut 4 bases from V and 8 bases from J, with 24 bases between. Germline assignment: CDR1 MGHRA and CDR2 YSYEKL. The CDR3 contains 17 residues. CDR3 sequence reads: CASSLAYSRETGDEQFF. The CDR3 region has the DNA TGCGCCAGCAGCCTTGCCTATAGTCGGGAGACGGGGGATGAGCAGTTCTTC.

The V and J genes are TRBV28 and TRBJ1-2; D not certain. V was cut by 2 bases and J by 4 bases, with 8 bases left in between. The CDR3 is 13 residues long. The V gene's germline CDR1 is MDHEN and CDR2 SYDVKM. This CDR3 reads CASSLTAAYGYTF. As DNA, the CDR3 is TGTGCCAGCAGTTTAACGGCAGCCTATGGCTACACCTTC.

The chain recombines TRBV6-1 with TRBJ1-1; D gene ambiguous. The germline CDR1 and CDR2 sequences are MNHNS and SASEGT. The germline V and J ends were trimmed by 0 bases and 1 base, with 3 bases remaining between them. There are 13 residues in the CDR3. The CDR3 reads CASSEAENTEAFF. CDR3 nucleotide sequence: TGTGCCAGCAGTGAAGCTGAGAACACTGAAGCTTTCTTT.

The sample holds one count of this clone. The rearrangement joins TRBV30 to TRBJ2-1; unclear D gene. Germline CDR1 is GTSNPN and CDR2 is SVGIG (reference sequence). There are 14 residues in the CDR3. The V and J ends lost 2 bases and 6 bases respectively, with 14 bases between them. CDR3 nucleotide sequence: TGTGCCTGGAGTCATTTGGGCCGCTCCAATGAGCAGTTCTTC. The encoded protein is CAWSHLGRSNEQFF. The full variable domain, in which reference TRBV30 and TRBJ2-1 provide the parts outside the CDR3, is SQTIHQWPATLVQPVGSPLSLECTVEGTSNPNLYWYRQAAGRGLQLLFYSVGIGQISSEVPQNLSASRPQDRQFILSSKKLLLSDSGFYLCAWSHLGRSNEQFFGPGTRLTVL.

The genes are TRBV27 and TRBJ2-7, with D maybe TRBD2 (6 bases). This CDR3 has 13 amino acids. Germline loops: CDR1 MNHEY, CDR2 SMNVEV (reference sequence). The ends were cut back, 3 bases at V and 2 bases at J, with 8 bases in the middle. The CDR3 bases are TGTGCCAGCAGTTTCGGGGGTACCTACGAGCAGTACTTC. Protein sequence: CASSFGGTYEQYF.

CDR3 loop: CASSQGGQAFF. In DNA form, the CDR3 reads TGTGCCAGCAGCCAGGGGGGACAAGCTTTCTTT. The chain employs TRBV7-8 and TRBJ1-1; 7 bases match TRBD1. Germline CDR1 and CDR2: SGHVS and FQNEAQ. The CDR3 is 11 amino acids. V was pared by 5 bases and J by 9 bases, with 3 bases of the junction left unmatched. The entire variable domain, with the rest obtained from reference TRBV7-8 and TRBJ1-1, is as follows: GAGVSQSPRYKVAKRGQDVALRCDPISGHVSLFWYQQALGQGPEFLTYFQNEAQLDKSGLPSDRFFAERPEGSVSTLKIQRTQQEDSAVYLCASSQGGQAFFGQGTRLTVV.

The sample holds one count of this clone. CDR3 sequence: CASSRDRPNQPQHF. The CDR3, as DNA: TGTGCCAGCAGCAGGGACAGACCTAATCAGCCCCAGCATTTT. The rearrangement uses TRBV5-5 and TRBJ1-5; 7 nucleotides agree with TRBD1. Looked up from germline, CDR1 is SGHKS and CDR2 is YYEKEE (reference sequence). The CDR3 is made up of 14 amino acids. With V trimmed by 4 bases and J by 4 bases, 5 bases remained unmatched.